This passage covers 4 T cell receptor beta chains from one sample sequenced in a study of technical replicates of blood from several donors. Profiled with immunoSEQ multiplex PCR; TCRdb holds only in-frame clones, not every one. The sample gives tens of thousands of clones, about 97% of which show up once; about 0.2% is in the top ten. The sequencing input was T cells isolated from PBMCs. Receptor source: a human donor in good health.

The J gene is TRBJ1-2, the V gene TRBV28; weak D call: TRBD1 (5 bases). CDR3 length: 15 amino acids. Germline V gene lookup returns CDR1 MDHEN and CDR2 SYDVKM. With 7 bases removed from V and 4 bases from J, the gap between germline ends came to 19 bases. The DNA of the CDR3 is TGTGCCAGCAAAGTGGGGCAGGGCCTACTCTATGGCTACACCTTC. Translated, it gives CASKVGQGLLYGYTF.

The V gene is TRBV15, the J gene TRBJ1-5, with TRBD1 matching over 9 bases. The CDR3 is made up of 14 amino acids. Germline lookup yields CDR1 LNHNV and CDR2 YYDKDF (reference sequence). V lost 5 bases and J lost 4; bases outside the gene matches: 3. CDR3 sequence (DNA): TGTGCCACCAGCTCTGGACAGGGGAATCAGCCCCAGCATTTT. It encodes CATSSGQGNQPQHF.

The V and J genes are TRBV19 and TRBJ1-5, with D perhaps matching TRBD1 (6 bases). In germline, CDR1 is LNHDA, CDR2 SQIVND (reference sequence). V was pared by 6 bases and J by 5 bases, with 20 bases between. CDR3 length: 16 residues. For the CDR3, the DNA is TGTGCCAGTAGCGACCTTACAGGGCAGTATGATCAGCCCCAGCATTTT. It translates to CASSDLTGQYDQPQHF.

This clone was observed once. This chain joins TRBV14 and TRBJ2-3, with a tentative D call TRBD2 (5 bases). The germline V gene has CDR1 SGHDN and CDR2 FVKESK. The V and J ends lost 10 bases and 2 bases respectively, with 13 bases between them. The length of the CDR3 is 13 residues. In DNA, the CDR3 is TGTGCCACCCGCCCGGGGAACACAGATACGCAGTATTTT. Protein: CATRPGNTDTQYF.